This T cell receptor beta chain is from a study of T-cell reconstitution after alpha-beta-depleted transplantation in children. Study findings and constraints: Several hundred rapidly expanded clones from non-depleted graft cells reportedly supplied alpha-beta T cells about two months post-transplant.

The library targeted TCRbeta and was prepared with unique molecular identifiers. TCRdb used MiXCR to reprocess the PCR reads, holding one entry per CDR3 protein. The data hold around 580,000 distinct CDR3 sequences, with over 25% observed a single time. This clonotype was seen a handful of times. The antigen is undetermined. V lost 11 bases and J lost 1, with 10 bases in between. Germline assignment: CDR1 ENHRY and CDR2 SYGVKD. This CDR3 has 12 amino acids. Here the sequenced sample was PBMCs, taken before TCRalphabeta/CD19-depleted stem cell transplant. V gene TRBV10-3 combines with J gene TRBJ2-3; D is perhaps TRBD1 (6 bases). This clonotype was obtained from a boy in the first two years of life with Wiskott-Aldrich syndrome, due to receive a stem cell transplant. In DNA form, the CDR3 reads TGTGCCTCAAGACAGGGCACAGATACGCAGTATTTT. This encodes CASRQGTDTQYF.